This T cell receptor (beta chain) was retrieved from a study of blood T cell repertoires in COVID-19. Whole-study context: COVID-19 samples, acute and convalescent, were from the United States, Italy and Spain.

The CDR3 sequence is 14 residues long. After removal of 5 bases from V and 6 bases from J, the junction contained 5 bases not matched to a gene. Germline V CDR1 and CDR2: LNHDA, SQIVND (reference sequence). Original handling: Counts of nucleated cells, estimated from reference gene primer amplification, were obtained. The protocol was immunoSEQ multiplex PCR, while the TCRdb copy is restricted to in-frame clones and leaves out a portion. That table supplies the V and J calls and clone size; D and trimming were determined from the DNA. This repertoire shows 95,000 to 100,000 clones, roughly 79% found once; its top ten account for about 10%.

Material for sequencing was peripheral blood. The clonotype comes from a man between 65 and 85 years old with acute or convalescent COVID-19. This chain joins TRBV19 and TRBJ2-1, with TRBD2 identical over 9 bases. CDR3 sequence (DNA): TGTGCCAGTAGTGTCGCTAGCGGGATCAATGAGCAGTTCTTC. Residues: CASSVASGINEQFF.